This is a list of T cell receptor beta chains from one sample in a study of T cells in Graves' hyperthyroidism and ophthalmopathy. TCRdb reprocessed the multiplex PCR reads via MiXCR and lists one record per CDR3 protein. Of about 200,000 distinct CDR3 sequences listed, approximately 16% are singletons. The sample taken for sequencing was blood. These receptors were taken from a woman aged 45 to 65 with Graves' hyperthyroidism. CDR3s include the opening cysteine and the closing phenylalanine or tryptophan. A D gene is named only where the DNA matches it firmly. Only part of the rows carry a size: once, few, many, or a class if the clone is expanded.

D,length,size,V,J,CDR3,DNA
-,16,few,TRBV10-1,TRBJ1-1,CASSDKRGKVNTEAFF,TGCGCCAGCAGTGACAAAAGGGGAAAAGTGAACACTGAAGCTTTCTTT
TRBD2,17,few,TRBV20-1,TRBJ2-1,CSARDRLAGGPGNEQFF,TGCAGTGCTAGAGATAGGCTAGCGGGAGGGCCGGGCAATGAGCAGTTCTTC
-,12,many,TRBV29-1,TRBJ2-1,CSVRRSYNEQFF,TGCAGCGTTCGGCGCTCCTACAATGAGCAGTTCTTC
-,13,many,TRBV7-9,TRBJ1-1,CASSSGPNTEAFF,TGTGCCAGCAGCTCCGGGCCGAACACTGAAGCTTTCTTT
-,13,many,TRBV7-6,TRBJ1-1,CASSLATSTEAFF,TGTGCCAGCAGCTTAGCTACCTCCACTGAAGCTTTCTTT
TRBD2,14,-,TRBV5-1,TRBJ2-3,CASSSGTILDTQYF,TGCGCCAGCAGCTCTGGGACTATCTTAGATACGCAGTATTTT
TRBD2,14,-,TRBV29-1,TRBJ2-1,CSAQTGLAYNEQFF,TGCAGCGCACAAACGGGACTAGCCTACAATGAGCAGTTCTTC
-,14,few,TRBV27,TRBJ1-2,CASSLNSLVWGYTF,TGTGCCAGCAGCCTGAATAGTCTTGTCTGGGGCTACACCTTC
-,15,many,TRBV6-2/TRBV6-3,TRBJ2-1,CASSDNGGGINEQFF,TGTGCCAGCAGTGACAATGGGGGAGGCATAAATGAGCAGTTCTTC
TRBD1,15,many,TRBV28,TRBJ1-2,CASSLQDRGHYGYTF,TGTGCCAGCAGTTTACAAGACAGGGGGCACTATGGCTACACCTTC